The sequence of this TCR beta chain was determined in a study of T cells after yellow fever vaccination. This clonotype was counted between two and nine times. TCRdb reanalysed the 5' RACE reads using MiXCR and keeps one entry per CDR3 protein. Among 610,000 or so distinct CDR3 sequences listed, 9% to 15% were seen once. There are 14 residues in the CDR3. Trimming took off 10 bases at V and 1 base at J, with 16 bases between the two ends. Germline lookup yields CDR1 MNHEY and CDR2 SMNVEV (reference sequence). Sequences were derived from PBMCs, sampled on the day of the yellow fever booster vaccination. This clonotype originated in a man aged 25 to 40 who received the YFV17D yellow fever vaccine. The chain joins TRBV27 to TRBJ2-5, with D perhaps TRBD2 (6 bases). CDR3 region: CATRLAGSQETQYF. In DNA form, the CDR3 reads TGTGCCACCAGACTGGCCGGGAGCCAAGAGACCCAGTACTTC.